This T cell receptor (beta chain) was recovered during a study of blood T cell repertoires in COVID-19. Study-level information: The United States, Italy and Spain supplied acute and convalescent COVID-19 samples. PBMCs, B-cell-depleted T cells, or T cells were the source of the cDNA or gDNA that made up the material.

Authors' processing steps: Amplification with reference gene primers provided the estimates of nucleated cell counts. Sequencing was performed with immunoSEQ multiplex PCR; in TCRdb, only in-frame clones are kept and a portion is missing. The V and J calls and clone size come from that table; D and trimming were worked out from the DNA. The sample records a few hundred thousand clones, around 88% being singletons. The CDR3 runs to 18 residues. Looked up from germline, CDR1 is MDHEN and CDR2 is SYDVKM. V trimming: 7 bases; J trimming: 4 bases; junction bases outside the gene matches: 14. Seattle's cohort entered during active infection and was followed longitudinally.

The chain uses TRBV28 and TRBJ2-1; 12 positions match TRBD2. This sequence originates from a woman aged 30 to 39 with COVID-19, enrolled during active disease. Source material: peripheral blood. The CDR3 coding sequence is TGTGCCAGCACCTCCTTAGGGCTAGCGGGGGGGTTTTACAATGAGCAGTTCTTC. Encoded protein: CASTSLGLAGGFYNEQFF.